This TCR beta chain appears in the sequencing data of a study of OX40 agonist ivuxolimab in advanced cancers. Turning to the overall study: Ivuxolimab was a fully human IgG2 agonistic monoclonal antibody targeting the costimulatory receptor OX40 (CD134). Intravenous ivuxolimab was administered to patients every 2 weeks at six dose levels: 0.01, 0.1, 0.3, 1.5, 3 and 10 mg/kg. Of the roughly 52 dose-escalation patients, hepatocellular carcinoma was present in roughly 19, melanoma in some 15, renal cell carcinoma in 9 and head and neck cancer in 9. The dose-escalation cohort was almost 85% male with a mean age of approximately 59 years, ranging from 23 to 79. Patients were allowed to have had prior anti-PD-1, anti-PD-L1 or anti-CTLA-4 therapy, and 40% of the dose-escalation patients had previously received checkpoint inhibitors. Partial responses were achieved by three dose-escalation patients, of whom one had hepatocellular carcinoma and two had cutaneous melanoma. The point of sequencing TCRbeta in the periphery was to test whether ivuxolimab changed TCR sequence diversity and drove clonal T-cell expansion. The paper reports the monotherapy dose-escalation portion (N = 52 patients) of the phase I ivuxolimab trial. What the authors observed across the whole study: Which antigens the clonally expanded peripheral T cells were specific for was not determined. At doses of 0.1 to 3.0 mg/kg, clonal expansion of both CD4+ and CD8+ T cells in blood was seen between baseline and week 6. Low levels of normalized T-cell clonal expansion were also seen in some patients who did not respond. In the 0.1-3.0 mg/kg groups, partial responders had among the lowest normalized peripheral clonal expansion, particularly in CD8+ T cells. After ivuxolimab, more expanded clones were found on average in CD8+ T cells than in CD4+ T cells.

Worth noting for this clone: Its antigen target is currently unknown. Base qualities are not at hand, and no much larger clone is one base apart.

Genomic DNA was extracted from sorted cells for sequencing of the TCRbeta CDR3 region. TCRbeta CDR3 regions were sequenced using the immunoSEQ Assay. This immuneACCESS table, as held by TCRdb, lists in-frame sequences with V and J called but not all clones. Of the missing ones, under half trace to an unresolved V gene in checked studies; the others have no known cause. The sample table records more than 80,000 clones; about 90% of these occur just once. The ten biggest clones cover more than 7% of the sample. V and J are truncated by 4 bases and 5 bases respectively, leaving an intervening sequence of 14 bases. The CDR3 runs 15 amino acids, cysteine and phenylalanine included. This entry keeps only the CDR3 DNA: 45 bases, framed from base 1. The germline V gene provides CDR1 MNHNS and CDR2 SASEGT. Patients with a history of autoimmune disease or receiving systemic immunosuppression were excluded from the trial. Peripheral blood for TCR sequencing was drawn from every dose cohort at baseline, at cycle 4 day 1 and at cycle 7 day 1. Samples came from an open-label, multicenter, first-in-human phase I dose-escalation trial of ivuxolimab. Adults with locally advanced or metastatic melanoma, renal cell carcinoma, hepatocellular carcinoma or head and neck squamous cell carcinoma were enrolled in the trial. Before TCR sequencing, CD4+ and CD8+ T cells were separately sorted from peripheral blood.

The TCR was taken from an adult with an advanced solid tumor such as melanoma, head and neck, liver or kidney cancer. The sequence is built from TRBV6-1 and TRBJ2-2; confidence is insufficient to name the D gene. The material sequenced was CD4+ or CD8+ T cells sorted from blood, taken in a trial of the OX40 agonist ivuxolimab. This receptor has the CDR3 CASSVLTVKTGELFF. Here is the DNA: TGTGCCAGCAGTGTCCTGACTGTGAAGACCGGGGAGCTGTTTTTT.